Listed below are T cell receptor beta chains from one sample, sequenced in a study of shared clonotypes between healthy human individuals. The assay was immunoSEQ multiplex PCR, and TCRdb's table has in-frame clones only and misses some. Of around 690,000 clones listed, about nine tenths are singletons. Sample: memory CD8+ T cells from PBMCs. The receptors originated from a man between 18 and 35 years old in good health. Some clones in this sample may be carry-over from other donors' samples. The CDR3 runs from the conserved cysteine through the conserved F or W. Each record gives: D gene, J gene, V gene, clone size, CDR3 DNA, CDR3 protein. D genes are given only for firm matches. Clone size is stated in some rows and not others, as once, few, many or a class when expanded.

D gene: -; J gene: TRBJ1-4; V gene: TRBV19; clone size: -; CDR3 DNA: TGTGCCAGTAGTATCACCCCCGGGATCGAAAAACTGTTTTTT; CDR3 protein: CASSITPGIEKLFF
D gene: -; J gene: TRBJ1-5; V gene: TRBV27; clone size: -; CDR3 DNA: TGTGCCAGCAGTACGCTCAATCAGCCCCAGCATTTT; CDR3 protein: CASSTLNQPQHF
D gene: -; J gene: TRBJ2-1; V gene: TRBV29-1; clone size: few; CDR3 DNA: TGCAGCGTTGAATTCGGACCACCCTACAATGAGCAGTTCTTC; CDR3 protein: CSVEFGPPYNEQFF
D gene: -; J gene: TRBJ1-5; V gene: TRBV27; clone size: -; CDR3 DNA: TGTGCCAGCAGTTTGAGGCAGTATCAGCCCCAGCATTTT; CDR3 protein: CASSLRQYQPQHF
D gene: -; J gene: TRBJ1-1; V gene: TRBV28; clone size: -; CDR3 DNA: TGTGCCAGCAGTTTATTTCGGGGAAACACTGAAGCTTTCTTT; CDR3 protein: CASSLFRGNTEAFF
D gene: -; J gene: TRBJ2-7; V gene: TRBV5-1; clone size: -; CDR3 DNA: TGCGCCAGCACCCCGGGGCAGGGCTTCTACGAGCAGTACTTC; CDR3 protein: CASTPGQGFYEQYF
D gene: -; J gene: TRBJ2-5; V gene: TRBV7-3; clone size: -; CDR3 DNA: TGTGCCAGCAGCTTAACTCTTTCAGTTTCGGAGACCCAGTACTTC; CDR3 protein: CASSLTLSVSETQYF
D gene: -; J gene: TRBJ1-1; V gene: TRBV27; clone size: -; CDR3 DNA: TGTGCCAGCAGATGGGTCCCCAACACTGAAGCTTTCTTT; CDR3 protein: CASRWVPNTEAFF
D gene: TRBD1; J gene: TRBJ2-1; V gene: TRBV7-3; clone size: -; CDR3 DNA: TGTGCCAGCAGCTTAACAACAGGGGTGCTATACAATGAGCAGTTCTTC; CDR3 protein: CASSLTTGVLYNEQFF
D gene: TRBD1; J gene: TRBJ1-1; V gene: TRBV5-1; clone size: -; CDR3 DNA: TGCGCCAGCAGCTTGGCCACGGGCAGGGGGCGAATAGAAGCTTTCTTT; CDR3 protein: CASSLATGRGRIEAFF
D gene: -; J gene: TRBJ2-5; V gene: TRBV29-1; clone size: -; CDR3 DNA: TGCAGCGGACTTAGTGGGGGGGAGACCCAGTACTTC; CDR3 protein: CSGLSGGETQYF
D gene: TRBD2; J gene: TRBJ2-3; V gene: TRBV14; clone size: -; CDR3 DNA: TGTGCCAGCAGCCACCCCCGGGGGGGGTTCGATACGCAGTATTTT; CDR3 protein: CASSHPRGGFDTQYF
D gene: -; J gene: TRBJ2-7; V gene: TRBV7-9; clone size: -; CDR3 DNA: TGCGCCAGCAGCCAAGCCCCGATGGGGGAGCAGTACTTC; CDR3 protein: CASSQAPMGEQYF
D gene: -; J gene: TRBJ1-4; V gene: TRBV7-9; clone size: -; CDR3 DNA: TGTGCCGGACGTGATCAGGGTTTTAATGAAAAACTGTTTTTT; CDR3 protein: CAGRDQGFNEKLFF
D gene: -; J gene: TRBJ1-4; V gene: TRBV27; clone size: -; CDR3 DNA: TGTGCCAGCAGTCCTCGCGGGGCAACTAATGAAAAACTGTTTTTT; CDR3 protein: CASSPRGATNEKLFF
D gene: -; J gene: TRBJ2-7; V gene: TRBV6-5; clone size: once; CDR3 DNA: TGTGCCAGCAGCCTAAATGGCGGGGTCTACGAGCAGTACTTC; CDR3 protein: CASSLNGGVYEQYF
D gene: TRBD2; J gene: TRBJ2-3; V gene: TRBV23-1; clone size: -; CDR3 DNA: TGCGCCAGCAGTCATCGGACTAGTACAGATACGCAGTATTTT; CDR3 protein: CASSHRTSTDTQYF
D gene: TRBD1; J gene: TRBJ2-5; V gene: TRBV10-2; clone size: -; CDR3 DNA: TGCGCCAGCAGTTCGGACAGGAAAGAGACCCAGTACTTC; CDR3 protein: CASSSDRKETQYF
D gene: -; J gene: TRBJ1-1; V gene: TRBV7-8; clone size: once; CDR3 DNA: TGTGCCAGCAGCACACGGACCGATCGGACTGAAGCTTTCTTT; CDR3 protein: CASSTRTDRTEAFF
D gene: TRBD1; J gene: TRBJ2-2; V gene: TRBV6-1; clone size: -; CDR3 DNA: TGTGCCAGCAGTGATTGGGACAGGGGACCCACCGGGGAGCTGTTTTTT; CDR3 protein: CASSDWDRGPTGELFF
D gene: -; J gene: TRBJ2-7; V gene: TRBV29-1; clone size: -; CDR3 DNA: TGCAGCGTTGGGGACGGGGTTAGCGAGCAGTACTTC; CDR3 protein: CSVGDGVSEQYF
D gene: -; J gene: TRBJ2-7; V gene: TRBV10-2; clone size: once; CDR3 DNA: TGCGCCAGCACGGTCCCGAGCTCCTACGAGCAGTACTTC; CDR3 protein: CASTVPSSYEQYF
D gene: -; J gene: TRBJ2-2; V gene: TRBV28; clone size: -; CDR3 DNA: TGTGCCAGCAGACTTAGACTTAACACCGGGGAGCTGTTTTTT; CDR3 protein: CASRLRLNTGELFF
D gene: -; J gene: TRBJ1-2; V gene: TRBV19; clone size: -; CDR3 DNA: TGTGCCAGTAGTATCCCGACAGGAGTCTATGGCTACACCTTC; CDR3 protein: CASSIPTGVYGYTF
D gene: -; J gene: TRBJ1-1; V gene: TRBV14; clone size: -; CDR3 DNA: TGTGCCAGCAGCCACGGAGGGTTGAACACTGAAGCTTTCTTT; CDR3 protein: CASSHGGLNTEAFF
D gene: -; J gene: TRBJ2-1; V gene: TRBV11-3; clone size: once; CDR3 DNA: TGTGCCACGTCACCGGGACCCTACAATGAGCAGTTCTTC; CDR3 protein: CATSPGPYNEQFF
D gene: TRBD2; J gene: TRBJ2-7; V gene: TRBV27; clone size: -; CDR3 DNA: TGTGCCAGCAGTCTAACCTCGACTAGCGGGAGTCCTAGGGAGCAGTACTTC; CDR3 protein: CASSLTSTSGSPREQYF
D gene: -; J gene: TRBJ2-2; V gene: TRBV2; clone size: -; CDR3 DNA: TGTGCCAGCAGTGCTATTCGCCGGGAGAGGGGCGGGGAGCTGTTTTTT; CDR3 protein: CASSAIRRERGGELFF
D gene: -; J gene: TRBJ2-4; V gene: TRBV5-1; clone size: once; CDR3 DNA: TGCGCCAGCAGCTTGGGGGTTCTGAGGTACTTC; CDR3 protein: CASSLGVLRYF
D gene: -; J gene: TRBJ2-7; V gene: TRBV4-2; clone size: -; CDR3 DNA: TGTGCCAGCAGCCAGGAAGGGTACGAGCAGTACTTC; CDR3 protein: CASSQEGYEQYF
D gene: -; J gene: TRBJ2-3; V gene: TRBV27; clone size: -; CDR3 DNA: TGTGCCAGCAGTTTACTGGCGACCACAGATACGCAGTATTTT; CDR3 protein: CASSLLATTDTQYF
D gene: -; J gene: TRBJ1-4; V gene: TRBV9; clone size: -; CDR3 DNA: TGTGCCAGCAGCGTAGCAGGGGCGGGGGAAAAACTGTTTTTT; CDR3 protein: CASSVAGAGEKLFF
D gene: TRBD2; J gene: TRBJ2-7; V gene: TRBV4-2; clone size: -; CDR3 DNA: TGTGCCAGCAGCCAAGCCGGCGGGGGAGTTGCGGGTCGCGAGCAGTACTTC; CDR3 protein: CASSQAGGGVAGREQYF
D gene: -; J gene: TRBJ2-5; V gene: TRBV11-2; clone size: -; CDR3 DNA: TGTGCCAGCAGCTTAGGGCAGGGGGGCACCCAGTACTTC; CDR3 protein: CASSLGQGGTQYF
D gene: TRBD1; J gene: TRBJ1-4; V gene: TRBV28; clone size: -; CDR3 DNA: TGTGCCAGCAGTTCCCCGGGACAGGGGGTAATTTTTGAAAAACTGTTTTTT; CDR3 protein: CASSSPGQGVIFEKLFF